This TCR beta chain was captured in a study of shared clonotypes between healthy human individuals. Study results and caveats: Genetic and exposure-history diversity was limited by the small donor number.

Investigators divided CD4+ cells into CD45RA+ naive and CD45RA-negative memory subsets. About this clone: What it binds is not known.

V gave up 8 bases and J gave up 4 bases; unmatched junction bases: 4. Per the germline V gene, CDR1 is MDHEN and CDR2 is SYDVKM. The CDR3 is 13 amino acids. In the original workflow: From ImmunoSEQ came sequences covering only the junction and carrying no quality scores, so filtering differed. The method was immunoSEQ multiplex PCR; TCRdb's version includes in-frame clones alone and lacks a portion of them. V and J calls and clone size are as listed in that table; D and trimming were resolved from the DNA. Altogether 2 million to 3 million clones are present, 80% to 95% being singletons, with the ten largest covering 0.36%.

The sample was naive CD4+ T cells from PBMCs. Subset specified: CD45RA+ positively selected. The receptor was derived from a man between 18 and 35 years old in good health. Some clones in this sample may be carry-over from other donors' samples. J is TRBJ2-7 and V is TRBV28; 11 positions match TRBD2. This CDR3 reads CASLTSGSYEQYF. DNA for the CDR3: TGTGCCAGCCTCACTAGCGGGAGTTACGAGCAGTACTTC.